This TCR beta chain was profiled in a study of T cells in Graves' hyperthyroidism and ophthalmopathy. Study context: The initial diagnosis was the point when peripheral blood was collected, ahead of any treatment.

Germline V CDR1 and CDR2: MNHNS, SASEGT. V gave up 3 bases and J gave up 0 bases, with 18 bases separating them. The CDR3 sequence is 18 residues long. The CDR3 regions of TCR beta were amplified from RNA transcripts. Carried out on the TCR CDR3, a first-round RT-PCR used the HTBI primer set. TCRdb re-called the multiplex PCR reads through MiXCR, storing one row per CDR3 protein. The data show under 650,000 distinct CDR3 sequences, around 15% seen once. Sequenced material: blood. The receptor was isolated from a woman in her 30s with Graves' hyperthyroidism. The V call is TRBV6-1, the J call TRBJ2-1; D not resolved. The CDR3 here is CASSDRVPRRSSYNEQFF. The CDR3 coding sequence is TGTGCCAGCAGTGACAGAGTCCCTAGAAGGAGCTCCTACAATGAGCAGTTCTTC.